The 5 T cell receptor beta chains presented below share a single source sample, sequenced in a study of monozygotic twins with inflammatory bowel disease (dated by TCRdb to the late 2010s). The method was 5' RACE. Sequencing was carried out with an Illumina HiSeq 2500. TCRdb reprocessed the raw reads; every CDR3 protein sequence is a single record, and DNA is not supplied. This sample's clone table shows 190,000 or so distinct CDR3 sequences. The top ten constitute approximately 1.5% of the sample. Material for sequencing was blood. These TCRs come from a human donor with ulcerative colitis or Crohn's disease, or a healthy co-twin of an affected twin (not recorded which).

The chain carries TRBV27 and TRBJ2-3. This CDR3 region has 12 residues. Germline V CDR1 and CDR2: MNHEY, SMNVEV (reference sequence). This CDR3 reads CASSLNRRAQYF.

The V and J genes are TRBV6-6 and TRBJ2-1. CDR3 length: 11 residues. CDR1 and CDR2 (germline): MNHNY, SVGAGI (reference sequence). The CDR3 loop is CASSRDNEQFF.

J is TRBJ1-1 and V is TRBV5-4. Germline V gene lookup returns CDR1 SGHNT and CDR2 YYREEE (reference sequence). The CDR3 length is 13 residues. This CDR3 is CASRFDMNTEAFF.

The CDR3 reads CATSRDSAGSAGELFF. The chain has TRBV15 and TRBJ2-2; without DNA, the TCRdb call of TRBD2 cannot be checked. Germline loops: CDR1 LNHNV, CDR2 YYDKDF (reference sequence). The CDR3 covers 16 residues.

The chain recombines TRBV5-1 with TRBJ2-7; TCRdb names TRBD1, which stays unverified in the absence of DNA. Looked up from germline, CDR1 is SGHRS and CDR2 is YFSETQ. This CDR3 comprises 14 residues. The CDR3 here is CASSEQGSGYEQYF.